These T cell receptor beta chains were read from a single sample in a study of a mutant IDH1 vaccine in newly diagnosed glioma. For these TCRs, the target antigens are not known. The repertoire was sequenced with immunoSEQ multiplex PCR; TCRdb's copy has only in-frame clones and lacks some. This table holds about 65,000 clones, around 84% found once. The specimen comprised PBMCs, sampled from a glioma patient whose treatment included an IDH1 peptide vaccine. Every receptor here comes from a man aged 30 to 45 with glioma. CDR3s include the opening cysteine and the closing phenylalanine or tryptophan. A D gene is named only where the DNA matches it firmly. For some rows the clone size is stated as once, few or many, or as a class when expanded; others skip it.

cdr3_length	j_call	clone_size	d_call	v_call	cdr3_aa	cdr3_nt
13	TRBJ2-1	-	-	TRBV4-1	CASSQLGLSEQFF	TGCGCCAGCAGCCAACTAGGACTATCTGAGCAGTTCTTC
14	TRBJ1-4	-	-	TRBV4-1	CASSQARGTEKLFF	TGCGCCAGCAGCCAAGCTCGGGGCACTGAAAAACTGTTTTTT
13	TRBJ1-2	-	TRBD1	TRBV25-1	CASSDVGGAGYTF	TGTGCCAGCAGTGATGTAGGGGGCGCCGGCTACACCTTC
13	TRBJ1-3	-	-	TRBV28	CASRDSSGNTIYF	TGTGCCAGCAGGGACAGCTCTGGAAACACCATATATTTT
15	TRBJ2-5	-	TRBD1	TRBV5-1	CASRSQGMIQETQYF	TGCGCCAGCAGGTCACAGGGGATGATACAAGAGACCCAGTACTTC
16	TRBJ1-1	few	-	TRBV4-2	CASSQARGRGNTEAFF	TGTGCCAGCAGCCAAGCCCGAGGGAGGGGAAACACTGAAGCTTTCTTT
12	TRBJ2-3	-	-	TRBV11-2	CASSLGRDTQYF	TGTGCCAGCAGCTTAGGTAGGGATACGCAGTATTTT
16	TRBJ1-5	-	-	TRBV6-1	CASSEYPLRSNQPQHF	TGTGCCAGCAGTGAATATCCGTTAAGGAGCAATCAGCCCCAGCATTTT
17	TRBJ1-6	-	-	TRBV9	CASSVDGTARLNSPLHF	TGTGCCAGCAGCGTAGATGGGACCGCTCGACTTAATTCACCCCTCCACTTT
16	TRBJ1-1	-	TRBD1	TRBV5-8	CASSSAGGWRNTEAFF	TGTGCCAGCAGCTCCGCAGGGGGTTGGAGGAACACTGAAGCTTTCTTT
13	TRBJ1-3	-	-	TRBV6-6	CASSRTVTNTIYF	TGTGCCAGCAGCCGGACAGTCACAAACACCATATATTTT
16	TRBJ2-7	-	-	TRBV6-5	CASSYSIVAFDYEQYF	TGTGCCAGCAGTTACTCGATTGTCGCCTTTGACTACGAGCAGTACTTC